The 5 T cell receptor beta chains given below trace back to one sample, sequenced in a study of T cell responses to AZD1222 COVID-19 vaccine. Sequencing was performed with immunoSEQ multiplex PCR; in TCRdb, only in-frame clones are kept and a portion is missing. This table has about 150,000 clones, approximately 87% appearing once. The starting material was peripheral blood, obtained on day 0 of MenACWY control vaccination. The receptors originated from an adult in good health.

This clone was found once. This chain connects TRBV5-1 to TRBJ2-2; TRBD1 might be the D (5 bases). The CDR3 spans 14 residues. Looked up from germline, CDR1 is SGHRS and CDR2 is YFSETQ. The V gene lost 0 bases and the J gene lost 12 bases, with 15 bases spanning the gap. CDR3 loop: CASSLVQGNPKLFF. As DNA, the CDR3 is TGCGCCAGCAGCTTGGTTCAGGGCAATCCAAAGCTGTTTTTT.

J is TRBJ1-2 and V is TRBV27; 8 bases are shared with TRBD1. The CDR3 loop spans 16 amino acids. J was trimmed by 0 bases and V by 3 bases; bases with no gene match: 6. Looked up from germline, CDR1 is MNHEY and CDR2 is SMNVEV (reference sequence). CDR3 coding DNA: TGTGCCAGCAGTTTTTATGCAGGGGGCCCTAACTATGGCTACACCTTC. Its protein is CASSFYAGGPNYGYTF.

The J gene is TRBJ2-1, the V gene TRBV24-1; a weak D match, TRBD1 (5 bases). Per germline, CDR1 KGHDR and CDR2 SFDVKD. The CDR3 has 16 residues. The V gene lost 0 bases and the J gene lost 6 bases, with 14 bases spanning the gap. CDR3 amino acids: CATSDLGPGFPNEQFF. The CDR3 DNA reads as TGTGCCACCAGTGATTTGGGTCCAGGGTTTCCCAATGAGCAGTTCTTC.

The chain combines TRBV4-2 with TRBJ1-1; 9 bases line up with TRBD1. This CDR3 is 16 amino acids long. Germline CDR1 and CDR2: LGHNA and YNFKEQ. V was pared by 0 bases and J by 1 base, with 3 bases of the junction left unmatched. The CDR3 region is CASSQETGGWNTEAFF. The CDR3 coding sequence is TGTGCCAGCAGCCAAGAGACAGGGGGATGGAACACTGAAGCTTTCTTT.

The genes are TRBV6-5 and TRBJ2-2, with unresolved D. V was clipped by 8 bases and J by 1 base, with 8 bases between them. This CDR3 has 13 residues. The V gene's germline CDR1 is MNHEY and CDR2 SVGAGI. The CDR3: CASCPRNTGELFF. For the CDR3, the DNA is TGTGCCAGCTGTCCCAGGAACACCGGGGAGCTGTTTTTT.